What follows are 3 T cell receptor beta chains derived from one specimen sequenced in a study of long-term antiretroviral therapy in people with HIV. Survey-level resolution applied to immunoSEQ assay v3.0. TCRdb's copy holds only in-frame clones and misses some; the assay was immunoSEQ multiplex PCR. The sample has 25,000 to 30,000 clones, roughly 86% seen once. The material sequenced was unsorted PBMCs, taken 2.7 years after starting antiretroviral therapy. The origin of the receptors is a man aged 35 to 55 with HIV.

The CDR3 here is CASSETGNTEAFF. The DNA for the CDR3 is TGTGCCAGCAGTGAAACGGGGAACACTGAAGCTTTCTTT. V usage is TRBV2 and J usage is TRBJ1-1; D not certain. V gave up 2 bases and J gave up 1 base, with 5 bases separating them. This CDR3 region has 13 residues. Germline V gene lookup returns CDR1 SNHLY and CDR2 FYNNEI.

The rearrangement uses TRBV5-6 and TRBJ2-3, with D possibly TRBD2 on 5 matching bases. This CDR3 has 17 amino acids. The V gene's germline CDR1 is SGHDT and CDR2 YYEEEE. The V gene lost 2 bases and the J gene lost 2 bases, with 18 bases spanning the gap. The CDR3 reads CASSFGSATGITDTQYF. The CDR3 DNA reads as TGTGCCAGCAGCTTTGGAAGCGCGACGGGGATCACAGATACGCAGTATTTT.

There are a few counts of this clone. This chain uses TRBV7-2 with TRBJ1-1; weak D call: TRBD1 (6 bases). V was cut by 1 base and J by 4 bases, with 13 bases left in between. The germline gives CDR1 SGHTA, CDR2 FQGNSA. The CDR3 loop spans 15 amino acids. CDR3 DNA: TGTGCCAGCAGCTTAGATCCAGGGGTGGGCACTGAAGCTTTCTTT. Its protein is CASSLDPGVGTEAFF.